This entry lists 26 T cell receptor beta chains sequenced from one sample in a study of Ad26.COV2.S vaccination and SARS-CoV-2 variants. Treatment defined: approximately 18 received Ad26.COV2.S at low or high dose, single or two shots; about 5 received placebo; per-sample allocation not given. Collection of samples fell on day 63 after the first vaccine or placebo injection. Profiled with immunoSEQ multiplex PCR; TCRdb holds only in-frame clones, not every one. The data contain around 400,000 clones, about nine tenths of them singletons. This sample comprised peripheral blood, obtained in a trial of Ad26.COV2.S vaccine versus placebo. The receptors derive from a person between 18 and 65 years old who received the Ad26.COV2.S COVID-19 vaccine or a placebo.

This chain uses TRBV2 with TRBJ2-2; D possibly corresponds to TRBD1 (6 bases). The germline V gene encodes CDR1 SNHLY and CDR2 FYNNEI. The CDR3 length is 15 residues. V lost 6 bases to trimming and J lost 0 bases, with 11 bases between them. The CDR3 loop reads CASREDRANTGELFF. In DNA, the CDR3 is TGTGCCAGCAGGGAGGACAGAGCGAACACCGGGGAGCTGTTTTTT.

The J gene is TRBJ2-1, the V gene TRBV11-2; 8 bases are shared with TRBD2. Germline loops: CDR1 SGHAT, CDR2 FQNNGV. Germline trimming cut 0 bases from V and 5 bases from J; bases unmatched to any gene: 3. This CDR3 spans 15 amino acids. CDR3 DNA: TGTGCCAGCAGCTTAGAGGGACTAGTTAACAATGAGCAGTTCTTC. It yields the protein CASSLEGLVNNEQFF.

V is TRBV6-1 and J is TRBJ1-6; D might be TRBD1 (5 bases). V was trimmed by 4 bases and J by 5 bases, leaving 12 bases between them. CDR1 and CDR2 from the germline V gene are MNHNS and SASEGT. The CDR3 is 15 residues long. In nucleotides, the CDR3 is TGTGCCAGCAGTGGCCCGGGACGAAATAATTCACCCCTCCACTTT. Its translation is CASSGPGRNNSPLHF.

The chain recombines TRBV4-3 with TRBJ1-4; D uncertain. Germline V CDR1 and CDR2: LGHNA, YSLEER. The CDR3 length is 16 residues. The V gene lost 0 bases and the J gene lost 4 bases, with 12 bases spanning the gap. CDR3 region: CASSQEGQAYNEKLFF. The DNA of the CDR3 is TGCGCCAGCAGCCAAGAAGGGCAGGCTTATAATGAAAAACTGTTTTTT.

This chain links TRBV27 with TRBJ2-5, with D tentatively TRBD2 (5 bases). The germline V gene encodes CDR1 MNHEY and CDR2 SMNVEV (reference sequence). Trimming shortened V by 6 bases and J by 5 bases, and 16 bases separated the two germline ends. The CDR3 has 14 amino acids. CDR3 DNA sequence: TGTGCCAGCAGGAATCCCGGGATCCGGGAGACCCAGTACTTC. Translation gives CASRNPGIRETQYF.

This sequence joins TRBV7-2 and TRBJ1-2; 7 nucleotides line up with TRBD1. CDR1 is SGHTA, CDR2 FQGNSA, per germline. This CDR3 spans 19 amino acids. V lost 6 bases to trimming and J lost 7 bases; unmatched junction nucleotides: 26. CDR3 DNA sequence: TGTGCCAGCAGTTACCGACGGGCAGGGACAGTTCTAAATTGGGGTGGCTACACCTTC. The encoded protein is CASSYRRAGTVLNWGGYTF.

V usage is TRBV6-2 or TRBV6-3 and J usage is TRBJ1-2; D is uncertain. Looked up from germline, CDR1 is MNHEY and CDR2 is SVGEGT. The CDR3 sequence is 13 residues long. Trimming shortened V by 4 bases and J by 1 base, and 7 bases separated the two germline ends. This CDR3 reads CASSSRINYGYTF. For the CDR3, the DNA is TGTGCCAGCAGTTCTAGGATTAACTATGGCTACACCTTC.

This clone came up once. J is TRBJ2-3 and V is TRBV2; 7 bases agree with TRBD1. V shed 5 bases and J 6 bases; nucleotides not matched to a gene: 8. CDR1 SNHLY and CDR2 FYNNEI come from the germline V gene. This CDR3 region has 14 residues. This chain's CDR3 is CASSPDRVPDTQYF. In nucleotides, the CDR3 is TGTGCCAGCAGTCCCGACAGGGTTCCCGATACGCAGTATTTT.

The V call is TRBV6-4, the J call TRBJ1-4, with D unresolved. V lost 7 bases to trimming and J lost 7 bases, with 16 bases between them. Looked up from germline, CDR1 is MRHNA and CDR2 is SNTAGT. The CDR3 totals 14 residues. CDR3 sequence reads: CASTPRTVSEKLFF. For the CDR3, the DNA is TGTGCCAGCACCCCTCGGACTGTGAGTGAAAAACTGTTTTTT.

This CDR3 is CASSTLAGLYNEQFF. DNA of the CDR3: TGTGCCAGCAGCACTCTAGCGGGCCTATACAATGAGCAGTTCTTC. The gene calls are TRBV7-9 and TRBJ2-1; 8 nucleotides line up with TRBD2. V lost 5 bases and J lost 4; bases outside the gene matches: 7. The CDR3 has 15 amino acids. Germline lookup yields CDR1 SEHNR and CDR2 FQNEAQ (reference sequence).

Only one count was recorded for this clone. The J gene is TRBJ2-7, the V gene TRBV27; no clear D. Deletions cut 3 bases from V and 0 bases from J, with 9 bases between. CDR3 length: 14 amino acids. Germline-derived CDR1 and CDR2 are MNHEY and SMNVEV (reference sequence). The CDR3 region is CASSLGLFSYEQYF. The DNA of the CDR3 is TGTGCCAGCAGTTTGGGTCTCTTCTCCTACGAGCAGTACTTC.

The chain couples TRBV18 to TRBJ1-5; D is unclear. Trimming took 1 base from V and 10 from J, leaving 14 bases between them. The germline CDR1 and CDR2 sequences are KGHSH and LQKENI. This CDR3 comprises 14 residues. DNA of the CDR3: TGTGCCAGCTCACCACAGTCAGAGCTGCCCCCCCAGCATTTT. Translation: CASSPQSELPPQHF.

The chain joins TRBV5-6 to TRBJ1-5; D not certain. From germline, CDR1 is SGHDT and CDR2 YYEEEE. The CDR3 runs to 17 residues. Trimming removed 7 bases from V and 6 bases from J, with 26 bases in between. This CDR3 reads CASRWLQLGFLGQPQHF. The DNA of the CDR3 is TGTGCCAGCCGGTGGTTGCAGTTAGGGTTTCTCGGTCAGCCCCAGCATTTT.

V and J are TRBV6-6 and TRBJ1-5; weak D call: TRBD1 (5 bases). CDR1 is MNHNY, CDR2 SVGAGI, per germline (reference sequence). V was shortened by 7 bases and J by 3 bases, with 13 bases between the two germline ends. The CDR3 is made up of 14 amino acids. CDR3 sequence: CASTMGGTNQPQHF. The CDR3, as DNA: TGTGCCAGCACAATGGGGGGGACCAATCAGCCCCAGCATTTT.

The rearrangement uses TRBV6-5 and TRBJ1-1, with D possibly TRBD1 on 6 matching bases. Germline V gene data show CDR1 as MNHEY and CDR2 as SVGAGI. The CDR3 is made up of 13 amino acids. V gave up 5 bases and J gave up 7 bases, with 14 bases separating them. Written as DNA, the CDR3 is TGTGCCAGCAGTCCCCGACAGGCCGGTGAAGCTTTCTTT. This encodes CASSPRQAGEAFF.

This clone turned up a few times. V is TRBV27 and J is TRBJ2-7; D perhaps matches TRBD2 (5 bases). The CDR3 covers 13 residues. The V gene's germline CDR1 is MNHEY and CDR2 SMNVEV (reference sequence). The ends were cut back, 7 bases at V and 5 bases at J, with 15 bases in the middle. The CDR3 DNA sequence: TGTGCCAGCACCCGGACTTGGCCGAACGAGCAGTACTTC. It encodes CASTRTWPNEQYF.

This clone appeared once. The chain recombines TRBV24-1 with TRBJ2-1, with 11 bases aligning to TRBD2. This CDR3 is built from 17 residues. Losses at the gene ends were 3 bases for V and 12 bases for J; bases not matched to a gene: 15. CDR1 is KGHDR, CDR2 SFDVKD, per germline. The CDR3 loop is CATSDPLAGGLQDVQFF. CDR3 nucleotide sequence: TGTGCCACCAGTGATCCCCTAGCGGGAGGACTTCAAGATGTGCAGTTCTTC.

V is TRBV7-9 and J is TRBJ2-3; 8 nucleotides line up with TRBD2. The V gene's germline CDR1 is SEHNR and CDR2 FQNEAQ (reference sequence). Germline trimming cut 4 bases from V and 2 bases from J; bases unmatched to any gene: 11. The CDR3 covers 17 residues. The CDR3: CASSYEAGASPTDTQYF. For the CDR3, the DNA is TGTGCCAGCAGCTATGAAGCGGGAGCATCCCCCACAGATACGCAGTATTTT.

This chain connects TRBV19 to TRBJ2-7, with 8 positions matching TRBD1. The germline gives CDR1 LNHDA, CDR2 SQIVND (reference sequence). V gave up 4 bases and J gave up 4 bases; unmatched junction bases: 3. The CDR3 is made up of 13 amino acids. This chain's CDR3 is CASSKRTGYEQYF. The CDR3 DNA reads as TGTGCCAGTAGTAAAAGGACAGGGTACGAGCAGTACTTC.

The chain uses TRBV6-5 and TRBJ2-7, with 8 nucleotides matching TRBD2. Germline assignment: CDR1 MNHEY and CDR2 SVGAGI. CDR3 length: 14 amino acids. The V and J ends lost 6 bases and 1 base, in that order; junction bases with no gene match: 5. CDR3 DNA: TGTGCCAGCAGCCGGGGGGGCGGATCCTACGAGCAGTACTTC. Protein: CASSRGGGSYEQYF.

This clone showed up just once. The chain links TRBV5-4 to TRBJ2-4; 10 bases are shared with TRBD2. V lost 2 bases, J lost 6 bases, and 8 bases stayed unmatched. This CDR3 contains 16 residues. Germline-derived CDR1 and CDR2 are SGHNT and YYREEE (reference sequence). For the CDR3, the DNA is TGTGCCAGCAGCTTTAGGGACCCTAGCGGGAGAAACATTCAGTACTTC. As protein: CASSFRDPSGRNIQYF. The whole variable domain, filled in from reference TRBV5-4 and TRBJ2-4, reads ETGVTQSPTHLIKTRGQQVTLRCSSQSGHNTVSWYQQALGQGPQFIFQYYREEENGRGNFPPRFSGLQFPNYSSELNVNALELDDSALYLCASSFRDPSGRNIQYFGAGTRLSVL.

The CDR3 is CASSLGDGGNEKLFF. The CDR3 bases are TGTGCCAGCAGCCTCGGGGACGGGGGTAATGAAAAACTGTTTTTT. The chain links TRBV6-5 to TRBJ1-4, with D perhaps TRBD1 (5 bases). From germline, CDR1 is MNHEY and CDR2 SVGAGI. Trimming stripped 6 bases from V and 4 bases from J, with 15 bases between. CDR3 length: 15 amino acids.

The chain recombines TRBV4-2 with TRBJ2-7, with D unresolved. In germline, CDR1 is LGHNA, CDR2 YNFKEQ. V shed 0 bases and J shed 2 bases, with 11 bases lying between them. The CDR3 is 15 residues long. Here the CDR3 reads CASSQELAGPYEQYF. The CDR3 DNA is TGTGCCAGCAGCCAAGAGTTGGCCGGACCCTACGAGCAGTACTTC.

The chain employs TRBV30 and TRBJ1-3; 7 nucleotides match TRBD1. The germline CDR1 and CDR2 sequences are GTSNPN and SVGIG (reference sequence). Losses at the gene ends were 7 bases for V and 2 bases for J; bases not matched to a gene: 8. There are 14 residues in the CDR3. The CDR3 is CAYTPGGAGNTIYF. CDR3 in DNA: TGTGCCTACACTCCAGGGGGGGCTGGAAACACCATATATTTT.

This clone showed up just once. The gene calls are TRBV6-1 and TRBJ1-2; tentatively, D is TRBD1 (5 bases). This CDR3 is 14 amino acids long. In germline, CDR1 is MNHNS, CDR2 SASEGT. V gave up 3 bases and J gave up 5 bases, with 13 bases separating them. CDR3 loop: CASSEFGGGYGYTF. Here the CDR3 DNA reads TGTGCCAGCAGTGAGTTTGGGGGTGGGTATGGCTACACCTTC.

This CDR3 reads CASSQEASSGANVLTF. The DNA for the CDR3 is TGTGCCAGCAGCCAAGAAGCATCCTCTGGGGCCAACGTCCTGACTTTC. V and J are TRBV4-2 and TRBJ2-6; D unclear. Looked up from germline, CDR1 is LGHNA and CDR2 is YNFKEQ. CDR3 length: 16 residues. The ends were cut back, 0 bases at V and 0 bases at J, with 6 bases in the middle.